Listed below are T cell receptor beta chains from one sample, sequenced in a study of identical twins. A single record per CDR3 protein comes from TCRdb applying MiXCR to the 5' RACE reads. The data hold around 370,000 distinct CDR3 sequences, with around 9% observed a single time. Sequenced input: naive T cells sorted from blood. The receptor set was obtained from a woman between 45 and 60 years old in good health. CDR3s include the opening cysteine and the closing phenylalanine or tryptophan. D genes are given only for firm matches. For some rows the clone size is stated as once, few or many, or as a class when expanded; others skip it.

J gene: TRBJ2-5
clone size: many
V gene: TRBV29-1
D gene: NA
CDR3 protein: CSVESGVVAETQYF
CDR3 DNA: TGCAGCGTTGAAAGTGGGGTTGTGGCAGAGACCCAGTACTTC

J gene: TRBJ1-2
clone size: few
V gene: TRBV20-1
D gene: NA
CDR3 protein: CSARDRDPPWDYGYTF
CDR3 DNA: TGCAGTGCTAGAGATAGGGACCCACCCTGGGACTATGGCTACACCTTC

J gene: TRBJ2-1
clone size: many
V gene: TRBV9
D gene: TRBD2
CDR3 protein: CASSESGANEQFF
CDR3 DNA: TGTGCCAGCAGCGAGAGCGGGGCAAATGAGCAGTTCTTC

J gene: TRBJ2-1
clone size: NA
V gene: TRBV5-8
D gene: TRBD2
CDR3 protein: CASSSPAPAGGHNEQFF
CDR3 DNA: TGTGCCAGCAGCTCACCCGCACCAGCGGGAGGGCACAATGAGCAGTTCTTC

J gene: TRBJ2-3
clone size: many
V gene: TRBV10-1
D gene: TRBD2
CDR3 protein: CASGRGSGRMNTDTQYF
CDR3 DNA: TGCGCCAGCGGAAGGGGTAGCGGGAGGATGAACACAGATACGCAGTATTTT

J gene: TRBJ2-3
clone size: NA
V gene: TRBV12-3/TRBV12-4
D gene: TRBD2
CDR3 protein: CASSPPGGDTQYF
CDR3 DNA: TGTGCCAGCAGTCCCCCCGGGGGGGATACGCAGTATTTT

J gene: TRBJ2-3
clone size: NA
V gene: TRBV20-1
D gene: NA
CDR3 protein: CSVRVGTDTQYF
CDR3 DNA: TGCAGCGTCAGGGTAGGCACAGATACGCAGTATTTT

J gene: TRBJ2-7
clone size: many
V gene: TRBV4-1
D gene: TRBD2
CDR3 protein: CASSQLAGGPLYEQYF
CDR3 DNA: TGCGCCAGCAGCCAACTAGCGGGAGGGCCCCTCTACGAGCAGTACTTC

J gene: TRBJ2-1
clone size: few
V gene: TRBV15
D gene: NA
CDR3 protein: CATSRADGNEQFF
CDR3 DNA: TGTGCCACCAGCAGAGCCGATGGGAATGAGCAGTTCTTC

J gene: TRBJ2-3
clone size: few
V gene: TRBV27
D gene: NA
CDR3 protein: CASSLSIVFDTQYF
CDR3 DNA: TGTGCCAGCAGTTTATCGATAGTTTTTGATACGCAGTATTTT

J gene: TRBJ2-7
clone size: many
V gene: TRBV4-1
D gene: NA
CDR3 protein: CASSQEDLRGTAPLYEQYF
CDR3 DNA: TGCGCCAGCAGCCAAGAAGACTTACGGGGGACGGCCCCACTCTACGAGCAGTACTTC

J gene: TRBJ1-2
clone size: many
V gene: TRBV12-5
D gene: NA
CDR3 protein: CASAGSNYGYTF
CDR3 DNA: TGTGCTAGTGCGGGCAGTAACTATGGCTACACCTTC

J gene: TRBJ1-4
clone size: NA
V gene: TRBV5-1
D gene: TRBD1
CDR3 protein: CASSFGTEGEKLFF
CDR3 DNA: TGCGCCAGCAGCTTTGGGACAGAGGGTGAAAAACTGTTTTTT

J gene: TRBJ1-1
clone size: many
V gene: TRBV5-1
D gene: NA
CDR3 protein: CASSDIQNTEAFF
CDR3 DNA: TGCGCCAGCAGCGATATACAGAACACTGAAGCTTTCTTT

J gene: TRBJ2-7
clone size: many
V gene: TRBV4-2
D gene: NA
CDR3 protein: CASSQDLELPTLGYEQYF
CDR3 DNA: TGTGCCAGCAGCCAAGATCTAGAGCTCCCCACGCTCGGATACGAGCAGTACTTC

J gene: TRBJ2-7
clone size: NA
V gene: TRBV13
D gene: TRBD1
CDR3 protein: CASSVNRGSSYEQYF
CDR3 DNA: TGTGCCAGCAGCGTAAACAGGGGGAGCTCCTACGAGCAGTACTTC

J gene: TRBJ1-2
clone size: few
V gene: TRBV28
D gene: TRBD1
CDR3 protein: CAITDRIYGYTF
CDR3 DNA: TGTGCCATTACGGACAGGATATATGGCTACACCTTC

J gene: TRBJ2-3
clone size: NA
V gene: TRBV27
D gene: TRBD1
CDR3 protein: CASTDRGQWDTQYF
CDR3 DNA: TGTGCCAGCACCGACAGGGGACAATGGGATACGCAGTATTTT

J gene: TRBJ2-7
clone size: many
V gene: TRBV2
D gene: NA
CDR3 protein: CASNRVADSYEQYF
CDR3 DNA: TGTGCCAGCAATAGAGTAGCGGACTCCTACGAGCAGTACTTC

J gene: TRBJ2-2
clone size: NA
V gene: TRBV9
D gene: NA
CDR3 protein: CASSVGFGQGTRGELFF
CDR3 DNA: TGTGCCAGCAGCGTAGGGTTCGGACAGGGGACTAGAGGGGAGCTGTTTTTT

J gene: TRBJ2-1
clone size: few
V gene: TRBV7-9
D gene: NA
CDR3 protein: CASSFAGGGSNEQFF
CDR3 DNA: TGTGCCAGCAGCTTTGCGGGTGGGGGTTCCAATGAGCAGTTCTTC

J gene: TRBJ1-4
clone size: NA
V gene: TRBV5-1
D gene: NA
CDR3 protein: CASSSVFGLNEKLFF
CDR3 DNA: TGCGCCAGCAGCTCGGTTTTCGGGCTGAATGAAAAACTGTTTTTT

J gene: TRBJ1-5
clone size: few
V gene: TRBV20-1
D gene: NA
CDR3 protein: CSARVRGQPQHF
CDR3 DNA: TGCAGTGCTAGGGTTCGAGGGCAGCCCCAGCATTTT

J gene: TRBJ2-3
clone size: few
V gene: TRBV12-3/TRBV12-4
D gene: NA
CDR3 protein: CASSFVLGQPGAGSTQYF
CDR3 DNA: TGTGCCAGCAGTTTTGTTTTAGGTCAGCCGGGAGCTGGGAGTACGCAGTATTTT

J gene: TRBJ1-1
clone size: few
V gene: TRBV6-5
D gene: NA
CDR3 protein: CASKEASEAFF
CDR3 DNA: TGTGCCAGCAAAGAGGCCTCGGAAGCTTTCTTT